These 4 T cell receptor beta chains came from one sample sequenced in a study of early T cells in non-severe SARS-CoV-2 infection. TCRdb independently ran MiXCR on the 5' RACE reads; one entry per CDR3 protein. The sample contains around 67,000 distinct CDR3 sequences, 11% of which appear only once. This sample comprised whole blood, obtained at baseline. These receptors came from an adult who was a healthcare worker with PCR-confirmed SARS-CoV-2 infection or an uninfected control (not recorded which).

In DNA, the CDR3 is TGTGCCAGCAGCTTAGCGTTTGGGACAGCCGACGAGACCCAGTACTTC. Residues: CASSLAFGTADETQYF. V gene TRBV7-2 combines with J gene TRBJ2-5; 7 bases fit TRBD1. Germline lookup yields CDR1 SGHTA and CDR2 FQGNSA. The junction had 9 bases not matched to a gene; V was cut back by 0 bases and J by 5 bases. This CDR3 has 16 residues.

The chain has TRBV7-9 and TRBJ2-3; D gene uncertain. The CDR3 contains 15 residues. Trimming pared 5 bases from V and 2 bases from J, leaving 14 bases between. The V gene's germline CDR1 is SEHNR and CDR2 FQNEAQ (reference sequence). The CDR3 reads CASSPPMPTTDTQYF. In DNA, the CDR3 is TGTGCCAGCAGCCCCCCAATGCCAACCACAGATACGCAGTATTTT. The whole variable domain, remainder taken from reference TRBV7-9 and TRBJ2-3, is DTGVSQNPRHKITKRGQNVTFRCDPISEHNRLYWYRQTLGQGPEFLTYFQNEAQLEKSRLLSDRFSAERPKGSFSTLEIQRTEQGDSAMYLCASSPPMPTTDTQYFGPGTRLTVL.

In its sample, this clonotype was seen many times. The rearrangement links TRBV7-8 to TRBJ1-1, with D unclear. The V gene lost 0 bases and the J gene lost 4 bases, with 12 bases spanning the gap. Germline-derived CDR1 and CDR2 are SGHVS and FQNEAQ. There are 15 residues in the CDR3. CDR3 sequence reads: CASSLAGRDGTEAFF. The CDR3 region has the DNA TGTGCCAGCAGCTTAGCGGGAAGGGATGGCACTGAAGCTTTCTTT.

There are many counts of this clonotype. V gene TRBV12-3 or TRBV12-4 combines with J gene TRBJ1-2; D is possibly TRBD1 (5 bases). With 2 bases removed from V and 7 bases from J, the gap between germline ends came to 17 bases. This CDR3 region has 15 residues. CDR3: CASSLRRQGFSGYTF. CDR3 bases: TGTGCCAGCAGTTTACGTAGGCAGGGCTTTTCTGGCTACACCTTC.